Presented here are 14 T cell receptor beta chains from one specimen sequenced in a study of T cells in Graves' hyperthyroidism and ophthalmopathy. Amplification of TCR beta CDR3 regions was performed using RNA transcripts as template. Initially, a first-round RT-PCR of the TCR CDR3 employed the HTBI primer set. TCRdb independently ran MiXCR on the multiplex PCR reads; one entry per CDR3 protein. The data hold roughly 200,000 distinct CDR3 sequences, with less than 20% observed a single time. The sequenced sample consisted of blood. These receptor sequences come from a woman aged 45 to 65 with Graves' hyperthyroidism.

This clonotype was counted a few times. The chain joins TRBV10-3 to TRBJ2-2; 11 nucleotides match TRBD1. CDR3 size: 16 residues. Looked up from germline, CDR1 is ENHRY and CDR2 is SYGVKD. V lost 5 bases to trimming and J lost 4 bases; unmatched junction nucleotides: 6. In DNA, the CDR3 is TGTGCCATCAGTCCGGGACAGGGGGTCGGCACCGGGGAGCTGTTTTTT. It encodes CAISPGQGVGTGELFF.

This clonotype showed up many times. The CDR3, as DNA: TGTGCCAGCAGCTTAAACGGCGGGACGAACACCGGGGAGCTGTTTTTT. Its protein product is CASSLNGGTNTGELFF. This chain connects TRBV7-2 to TRBJ2-2, with a possible D match to TRBD2 (6 bases). This CDR3 is built from 16 residues. The V end lost 2 bases, the J end lost 0 bases, and 10 bases lay between the germline ends. The germline gives CDR1 SGHTA, CDR2 FQGNSA.

This clonotype appeared many times. The rearrangement links TRBV7-8 to TRBJ2-1; 7 bases map to TRBD2. CDR1 SGHVS and CDR2 FQNEAQ come from the germline V gene. V shed 5 bases and J 7 bases; nucleotides not matched to a gene: 8. This CDR3 is 14 amino acids long. The CDR3 nucleotides read TGTGCCAGCAGCCCGGGACCAGCGGGGAATGAGCAGTTCTTC. The encoded protein is CASSPGPAGNEQFF.

In its sample, this clonotype was seen many times. In nucleotides, the CDR3 is TGTGCCTGGACCTGGGCAGGGGGGAACACTGAAGCTTTCTTT. As protein: CAWTWAGGNTEAFF. This sequence joins TRBV30 and TRBJ1-1; 7 bases are shared with TRBD1. After removal of 4 bases from V and 1 base from J, the junction contained 6 bases not matched to a gene. The CDR3 is made up of 14 amino acids. From germline, CDR1 is GTSNPN and CDR2 SVGIG (reference sequence).

This clonotype was counted many times. The chain is built from TRBV3-1 and TRBJ1-4; D unresolved. The CDR3 extends over 14 amino acids. CDR1 is LGHDT and CDR2 is YNNKEL in the germline V gene (reference sequence). V lost 1 base, J lost 9 bases, and 12 bases lay in between. CDR3 protein: CASSQALLGKKLFF. CDR3 coding DNA: TGTGCCAGCAGCCAAGCCCTCCTGGGGAAAAAACTGTTTTTT.

V and J are TRBV27 and TRBJ2-1; D uncertain. V was cut by 5 bases and J by 2 bases, with 13 bases left in between. CDR1 is MNHEY and CDR2 is SMNVEV in the germline V gene (reference sequence). This CDR3 has 15 amino acids. For the CDR3, the DNA is TGTGCCAGCAGTCCCTGGGCCCGAACCTACAATGAGCAGTTCTTC. This gives the protein CASSPWARTYNEQFF.

This clonotype was counted ten times or more. The genes are TRBV12-3 or TRBV12-4 and TRBJ2-1; the D is unclear. The CDR3 loop spans 15 amino acids. The V gene lost 5 bases and the J gene lost 0 bases, with 11 bases spanning the gap. The CDR3 is CASSPGSLSYNEQFF. CDR3 DNA: TGTGCCAGCAGTCCAGGTTCCCTCTCCTACAATGAGCAGTTCTTC.

This clonotype has a count of ten or more. V is TRBV20-1 and J is TRBJ2-1; D is uncertain. V was trimmed by 3 bases and J by 7 bases, leaving 13 bases between them. The CDR3 sequence is 13 residues long. From germline, CDR1 is DFQATT and CDR2 SNEGSKA (reference sequence). CDR3 region: CSARGYFWNEQFF. CDR3 in DNA: TGCAGTGCTAGGGGCTACTTTTGGAATGAGCAGTTCTTC.

About this clonotype: Given the absence of the conserved phenylalanine or tryptophan at the CDR3 end, a read error is likely. This sequence joins TRBV27 and TRBJ1-5; 11 bases are shared with TRBD1. Germline trimming cut 5 bases from V and 6 bases from J; bases unmatched to any gene: 6. Germline V lookup: CDR1 MNHEY, CDR2 SMNVEV (reference sequence). The CDR3 has 15 amino acids. For the CDR3, the DNA is TGTGCCAGCAGTCAGGGGACAGGGGGTTTTCAGCCCCAGCATCTT. Translated: CASSQGTGGFQPQHL.

This clonotype was recorded a few times. The gene calls are TRBV4-1 and TRBJ1-4; TRBD1 agrees at 8 bases. The CDR3 extends over 15 amino acids. The germline CDR1 and CDR2 sequences are MGHRA and YSYEKL. V lost 1 base to trimming and J lost 5 bases; unmatched junction nucleotides: 3. CDR3 sequence reads: CASSQGTGGNEKLFF. DNA of the CDR3: TGCGCCAGCAGCCAAGGAACAGGGGGAAATGAAAAACTGTTTTTT.

As for this clonotype: The conserved phenylalanine or tryptophan normally closing the CDR3 is absent here, so this likely arose from a read error. This sequence joins TRBV15 and TRBJ2-1; TRBD2 agrees at 10 bases. With V trimmed by 3 bases and J by 7 bases, 9 bases remained unmatched. This CDR3 contains 16 residues. CDR1 is LNHNV and CDR2 is YYDKDF in the germline V gene (reference sequence). CDR3 DNA: TGTGCCACCAGCAGGGAAAGCGGGAGGGCCGGAAATGAGCAGTTCCTC. This sequence encodes CATSRESGRAGNEQFL.

J is TRBJ2-2 and V is TRBV12-3 or TRBV12-4; 9 bases map to TRBD1. The CDR3 has 14 residues. Trimming removed 6 bases from V and 7 bases from J; junction bases left unmatched: 6. The CDR3 region has the DNA TGTGCCAGCAGCACCGGGACAGGGCTCGGGGAGCTGTTTTTT. This sequence encodes CASSTGTGLGELFF.

This clonotype was recorded many times. The chain combines TRBV28 with TRBJ2-1, with TRBD2 matching over 9 bases. J gave up 4 bases and V 5 bases, and 9 bases lay outside the gene matches. Per the germline V gene, CDR1 is MDHEN and CDR2 is SYDVKM. The CDR3 contains 16 residues. The CDR3, as DNA: TGTGCCAGCAGTATTAGCGGGAGTACCCCGTACAATGAGCAGTTCTTC. Amino acids: CASSISGSTPYNEQFF.

V is TRBV6-5 and J is TRBJ1-1; D is undetermined. The CDR3 is 15 amino acids. V gave up 2 bases and J gave up 2 bases, with 12 bases separating them. CDR1 and CDR2 from the germline V gene are MNHEY and SVGAGI. The CDR3 DNA sequence: TGTGCCAGCAGTTACGACATTGACTCAAACACTGAAGCTTTCTTT. Its translation is CASSYDIDSNTEAFF.